These 8 T cell receptor beta chains share one sample of origin, sequenced in a study of shared clonotypes between healthy human individuals. Clones were sequenced by immunoSEQ multiplex PCR, and TCRdb holds only the in-frame ones, with some missing. Among over a million clones, 75% to 85% were seen once, and the ten largest hold approximately 0.5%. The specimen was memory CD4+ T cells from PBMCs. Indicated subset: CD45RA-negative fraction. These receptors were collected from a man aged 18-30 years in good health. Some clones in this sample may be carry-over from other donors' samples.

The CDR3 loop is CASSQPWRDTYNEQFF. In DNA form, the CDR3 reads TGTGCCAGCAGTCAACCTTGGAGGGACACCTACAATGAGCAGTTCTTC. The chain joins TRBV7-2 to TRBJ2-1; D tentatively reads TRBD1 or TRBD2 (6 bases each). Trimming stripped 6 bases from V and 2 bases from J, with 17 bases between. This CDR3 spans 16 amino acids. The germline V gene encodes CDR1 SGHTA and CDR2 FQGNSA.

This chain's CDR3 is CAWTSLGVANEKLFF. Written as DNA, the CDR3 is TGTGCCTGGACCTCCCTGGGGGTGGCTAATGAAAAACTGTTTTTT. The chain has TRBV30 and TRBJ1-4; TRBD1 might be the D (5 bases). Trimming took off 4 bases at V and 3 bases at J, with 15 bases between the two ends. The CDR3 sequence is 15 residues long. Per germline, CDR1 GTSNPN and CDR2 SVGIG (reference sequence).

The gene calls are TRBV10-3 and TRBJ2-3, with 9 positions matching TRBD1. Unmatched junction bases numbered 4, after V lost 5 bases and J lost 4 bases. CDR1 and CDR2 (germline): ENHRY, SYGVKD. The CDR3 is made up of 14 amino acids. The DNA for the CDR3 is TGTGCCATCAGTTTGGGACAGGGAGCAGATACGCAGTATTTT. It yields the protein CAISLGQGADTQYF.

The CDR3 bases are TGTGCCAGCAGTTTATCGGGACAGGGGAAGAGGAAGACTGAAGCTTTCTTT. Its protein product is CASSLSGQGKRKTEAFF. The chain uses TRBV27 and TRBJ1-1; 10 bases agree with TRBD1. The V gene's germline CDR1 is MNHEY and CDR2 SMNVEV (reference sequence). Unmatched junction bases numbered 9, after V lost 0 bases and J lost 5 bases. This CDR3 is 17 amino acids long.

This sequence joins TRBV15 and TRBJ2-7; 9 nucleotides match TRBD2. Germline V lookup: CDR1 LNHNV, CDR2 YYDKDF (reference sequence). The junction had 5 bases not matched to a gene; V was cut back by 0 bases and J by 5 bases. The CDR3 spans 15 residues. CDR3 amino acids: CATSRDRGTSHEQYF. CDR3 DNA: TGTGCCACCAGCAGAGATAGGGGGACTAGCCACGAGCAGTACTTC. Variable domain in full (rest from reference TRBV15 and TRBJ2-7): DAMVIQNPRYQVTQFGKPVTLSCSQTLNHNVMYWYQQKSSQAPKLLFHYYDKDFNNEADTPDNFQSRRPNTSFCFLDIRSPGLGDTAMYLCATSRDRGTSHEQYFGPGTRLTVT.

The rearrangement joins TRBV7-6 to TRBJ2-1; the match to TRBD1 covers 9 bases. CDR3 size: 19 residues. CDR1 is SGHVS, CDR2 FNYEAQ, per germline. Trimming at V came to 0 bases and at J to 7 bases, leaving 16 bases not matched to a gene. DNA of the CDR3: TGTGCCAGCAGCTTAGCTAGGACAGGGGTTCCCAGAAAAGGGAATGAGCAGTTCTTC. Protein sequence: CASSLARTGVPRKGNEQFF.

Notes on this clone: This may be a read error, as it is one base from a much larger clone. Other DNA sequences in the same sample also yield this CDR3. The gene calls are TRBV5-1 and TRBJ2-5, with 11 bases aligning to TRBD2. CDR3 size: 15 residues. The J segment lost 2 bases and the V segment lost 4 bases, leaving 4 bases of the junction unmatched. CDR1 and CDR2 (germline): SGHRS, YFSETQ. The CDR3 nucleotides read TGCGCCAGCAGCCCAGGGACTAGCGGACAAGAGACCCAGTACTTC. It translates to CASSPGTSGQETQYF.

A word on this clone: Additional DNA sequences in this sample encode the identical CDR3. This chain joins TRBV5-1 and TRBJ2-5; TRBD1 might be the D (6 bases). Trimming cost V 0 bases and J 2 bases, with 8 bases left between them. The CDR3 is made up of 14 amino acids. Looked up from germline, CDR1 is SGHRS and CDR2 is YFSETQ. The CDR3 here is CASSLGTGQETQYF. The CDR3, as DNA: TGCGCCAGCAGCTTGGGTACAGGGCAAGAGACCCAGTACTTC.